The clone carrying this T cell receptor (beta chain) was counted once. Trimming shortened V by 10 bases and J by 7 bases, and 19 bases separated the two germline ends. CDR3 length: 14 residues. Per the germline V gene, CDR1 is SEHNR and CDR2 is FQNEAQ (reference sequence). Method: immunoSEQ multiplex PCR; TCRdb's copy keeps in-frame clones and lacks some. This table holds tens of thousands of clones, about nine tenths found once. This entry is derived from a study of PD-L1 blockade in urothelial cancer. Study context: Starting at some point between 2014 and 2015, patients were given atezolizumab (1,200 mg intravenously every 3 weeks). Median T cell yield per blood sample was about 150,000 cells.

The TCR was taken from a woman in her sixties or seventies with urothelial cancer. V and J are TRBV7-9 and TRBJ1-4; the D gene is possibly TRBD1 (6 bases). The sample was PBMCs, taken around atezolizumab (anti-PD-L1) treatment. The CDR3 DNA sequence: TGTGCCATTCCCATGGGGGCGGACTCTGAAAAACTGTTTTTT. It codes for CAIPMGADSEKLFF.